This T cell receptor beta chain derives from a study of blood T cell repertoires in COVID-19. Across the study: From the United States, Italy and Spain came samples of acute and convalescent COVID-19. T cells, B-cell-depleted T cells, or PBMCs supplied cDNA or gDNA.

This clone showed up just a few times. As processed by the authors: Counts of nucleated cells, estimated from reference gene primer amplification, were obtained. TCRdb's copy holds only in-frame clones and misses some; the assay was immunoSEQ multiplex PCR. D and trimming come from the DNA, and the V and J calls and clone size come from that table. The sample holds about 200,000 clones; around four fifths are singletons and the top ten take 6.5% to 9%. V was clipped by 3 bases and J by 6 bases, with 19 bases between them. This CDR3 comprises 16 residues. CDR1 LGHNA and CDR2 YNFKEQ come from the germline V gene.

V gene TRBV4-2 combines with J gene TRBJ2-3; D perhaps matches TRBD1 (7 bases). This TCR derives from a woman aged 50 to 65 with active or convalescent COVID-19. Sequencing was done on a sample of peripheral blood. CDR3 protein: CASSHSPGSGGDTQYF. For the CDR3, the DNA is TGTGCCAGCAGCCACTCACCGGGCTCAGGGGGGGATACGCAGTATTTT.